This is a list of T cell receptor beta chains from one sample in a study of beta chain features in type 1 diabetes. Clones were read by immunoSEQ multiplex PCR, and TCRdb kept only the in-frame ones, dropping some. Of about 47,000 clones listed, about 48% were seen once; the top ten hold around 0.13%. The sample consisted of stem cell memory CD4+ T cells from blood. All receptors come from a man under 40 with type 1 diabetes. Each CDR3 is given with its conserved first and last residue. A D gene is named only where the DNA matches it firmly. Clone sizes are given selectively: once, few, many, or a class where the clone is expanded.

v_call,clone_size,d_call,j_call,cdr3_aa,cdr3_nt
TRBV28,few,TRBD2,TRBJ2-3,CASSRTGAWEIAGVADTQYF,TGTGCCAGCAGCCGAACTGGCGCATGGGAAATAGCGGGAGTGGCAGATACGCAGTATTTT
TRBV6-1,NA,NA,TRBJ2-7,CASSELDRSYEQYF,TGTGCCAGCAGTGAATTGGACAGATCCTACGAGCAGTACTTC
TRBV27,NA,NA,TRBJ2-5,CASSLLGSASQETQYF,TGTGCCAGCAGTTTGCTCGGTAGCGCAAGTCAAGAGACCCAGTACTTC
TRBV9,NA,TRBD1,TRBJ1-3,CASSPRLTGRNTIYF,TGTGCCAGCAGCCCCCGGTTGACAGGGAGAAACACCATATATTTT
TRBV28,NA,NA,TRBJ2-7,CASSFPAIRTGIRYEQYF,TGTGCCAGCAGTTTCCCCGCCATCCGAACAGGGATCCGCTACGAGCAGTACTTC
TRBV11-1,few,NA,TRBJ2-5,CASSSFREYQETQYF,TGTGCCAGCAGTTCCTTCCGGGAGTACCAAGAGACCCAGTACTTC
TRBV9,NA,NA,TRBJ2-5,CASSVGTATPSETQYF,TGTGCCAGCAGCGTAGGGACAGCCACTCCTTCGGAGACCCAGTACTTC
TRBV2,NA,NA,TRBJ2-5,CAPGGGVQRETQYF,TGTGCGCCGGGTGGAGGGGTACAGCGAGAGACCCAGTACTTC
TRBV6-6,few,NA,TRBJ2-3,CASSFPPLSTQYF,TGTGCCAGCAGTTTCCCTCCACTCTCGACGCAGTATTTT
TRBV15,few,TRBD2,TRBJ2-5,CAGAGGNQETQYF,TGTGCCGGAGCCGGGGGGAACCAAGAGACCCAGTACTTC
TRBV7-9,once,NA,TRBJ1-5,CASSSGDYQPQHF,TGTGCCAGCAGCTCCGGCGACTATCAGCCCCAGCATTTT
TRBV11-2,NA,TRBD1,TRBJ2-5,CASSSYRGQETQYF,TGTGCCAGCAGCTCGTACAGGGGCCAAGAGACCCAGTACTTC
TRBV18,NA,NA,TRBJ1-1,CASSTAADTEAFF,TGTGCCAGCTCGACTGCGGCGGACACTGAAGCTTTCTTT
TRBV18,NA,NA,TRBJ1-4,CASSPRKFQASTNEKLFF,TGTGCCAGCTCACCACGCAAATTTCAGGCTTCAACTAATGAAAAACTGTTTTTT
TRBV19,few,NA,TRBJ2-1,CASSISAWRNEQFF,TGTGCCAGTAGTATAAGTGCTTGGCGGAATGAGCAGTTCTTC
TRBV30,NA,TRBD1,TRBJ1-5,CAWDRGQRQPQHF,TGTGCCTGGGACAGGGGGCAGAGGCAGCCCCAGCATTTT
TRBV4-2,NA,NA,TRBJ2-7,CASSHRDGTYEQYF,TGTGCCAGCAGCCACCGGGACGGGACTTACGAGCAGTACTTC
TRBV19,NA,TRBD1,TRBJ2-7,CASSIPGQKYEQYF,TGTGCCAGTAGTATACCGGGACAGAAATACGAGCAGTACTTC
TRBV11-2,few,TRBD1,TRBJ2-1,CASSLLVRGPYNEQFF,TGTGCCAGCAGCTTATTGGTCAGGGGGCCTTACAATGAGCAGTTCTTC
TRBV4-3,few,NA,TRBJ2-3,CASSQGTARTDTQYF,TGCGCCAGCAGCCAAGGGACTGCCCGCACAGATACGCAGTATTTT
TRBV7-3,NA,TRBD2,TRBJ2-5,CASSFGLAGAQYF,TGTGCCAGCAGCTTCGGACTAGCCGGGGCCCAGTACTTC
TRBV7-3,NA,TRBD2,TRBJ2-1,CASSPSGRFGAEQFF,TGTGCCAGCAGCCCCAGCGGGAGGTTCGGGGCTGAGCAGTTCTTC
TRBV7-8,NA,TRBD2,TRBJ2-1,CASSQIAGINEQFF,TGTGCCAGCAGCCAGATAGCGGGGATAAATGAGCAGTTCTTC
TRBV4-3,NA,NA,TRBJ2-1,CASSQEAPSPTGEQFF,TGCGCCAGCAGCCAAGAAGCCCCCTCCCCAACCGGTGAGCAGTTCTTC
TRBV28,few,NA,TRBJ2-7,CASSSNYEQYF,TGTGCCAGCAGTTCAAACTACGAGCAGTACTTC
TRBV5-1,NA,NA,TRBJ2-2,CASSFFGGAGELFF,TGCGCCAGCAGCTTCTTTGGAGGGGCCGGGGAGCTGTTTTTT
TRBV5-1,few,TRBD2,TRBJ2-7,CASSLTSGTYEQYF,TGCGCCAGCAGCTTAACTAGCGGCACCTACGAGCAGTACTTC
TRBV19,NA,NA,TRBJ2-3,CASSSGSTDTQYF,TGTGCCAGTAGTAGCGGGAGCACAGATACGCAGTATTTT
TRBV2,NA,NA,TRBJ1-2,CASSAQGNYGYTF,TGTGCCAGCAGTGCGCAGGGAAACTATGGCTACACCTTC
TRBV27,few,TRBD2,TRBJ2-3,CASRTLAGGGGTQYF,TGTGCCAGCAGGACACTAGCGGGAGGGGGAGGTACGCAGTATTTT
TRBV6-5,NA,NA,TRBJ1-2,CASSYSYRANYGYTF,TGTGCCAGCAGTTACTCATACAGGGCTAACTATGGCTACACCTTC
TRBV6-5,NA,NA,TRBJ1-1,CASSYSRGRTEAFF,TGTGCCAGCAGTTACTCGAGAGGTAGAACTGAAGCTTTCTTT
TRBV18,NA,NA,TRBJ2-7,CASSPRGGHEQYF,TGTGCCAGCTCACCGCGTGGCGGCCACGAGCAGTACTTC
TRBV5-6,once,TRBD2,TRBJ2-5,CASSLAGAGGLAETQYF,TGTGCCAGCAGCTTAGCAGGCGCGGGAGGGTTGGCAGAGACCCAGTACTTC
TRBV29-1,few,NA,TRBJ1-2,CSVHIQGSGYTF,TGCAGCGTTCATATTCAGGGTAGCGGCTACACCTTC
TRBV27,few,TRBD1,TRBJ2-7,CASRKFDRGAPYEQYF,TGTGCCAGCAGAAAATTTGACAGGGGTGCGCCCTACGAGCAGTACTTC
TRBV19,few,TRBD1,TRBJ2-2,CASRLTGDTGELFF,TGTGCCAGTAGGTTGACAGGGGACACCGGGGAGCTGTTTTTT
TRBV2,NA,NA,TRBJ2-3,CASSEGVVTDTQYF,TGTGCCAGCAGTGAGGGAGTAGTCACAGATACGCAGTATTTT
TRBV5-1,few,NA,TRBJ2-1,CASSQVSYNEQFF,TGCGCCAGCTCCCAGGTCTCCTACAATGAGCAGTTCTTC
TRBV10-3,NA,TRBD2,TRBJ2-3,CAIRAAGTSVDTQYF,TGTGCCATCAGGGCGGCCGGGACTAGCGTAGATACGCAGTATTTT
TRBV7-9,few,NA,TRBJ2-3,CASSLAGGDTQYF,TGTGCCAGCAGCTTAGCTGGAGGTGATACGCAGTATTTT
TRBV6-5,NA,TRBD2,TRBJ2-4,CASSYSSGGMSNIQYF,TGTGCCAGCAGTTACTCGTCGGGAGGGATGTCAAACATTCAGTACTTC
TRBV5-5,NA,NA,TRBJ2-5,CASSLAGGEEETQYF,TGTGCCAGCAGCTTGGCCGGCGGGGAGGAAGAGACCCAGTACTTC
TRBV5-1,NA,TRBD2,TRBJ2-7,CASSSGGTSGSYEQYF,TGCGCCAGCAGCTCCGGTGGGACTAGCGGGAGTTACGAGCAGTACTTC
TRBV28,NA,NA,TRBJ1-5,CASRQGFQPQHF,TGTGCCAGCAGGCAGGGGTTTCAGCCCCAGCATTTT
TRBV5-1,NA,NA,TRBJ1-1,CASSLAVNTEAFF,TGCGCCAGCAGCTTGGCAGTGAACACTGAAGCTTTCTTT
TRBV18,NA,NA,TRBJ2-5,CASSPTGMETQYF,TGTGCCAGCTCACCAACAGGGATGGAGACCCAGTACTTC